The 5 T cell receptor beta chains presented below share a single source sample, sequenced in a study of cytomegalovirus exposure and HLA in healthy donors. Method: immunoSEQ multiplex PCR; TCRdb's copy keeps in-frame clones and lacks some. The table shows more than 300,000 clones, with roughly 90% occurring only once. The specimen was PBMCs. These TCRs come from a woman aged 18-29 years in good health and CMV-seronegative.

In its sample, this clone was seen once. The chain combines TRBV4-1 with TRBJ2-7; D is perhaps TRBD2 (6 bases). CDR3 size: 14 residues. Trimming pared 6 bases from V and 2 bases from J, leaving 14 bases between. The germline V gene encodes CDR1 MGHRA and CDR2 YSYEKL. The CDR3 DNA reads as TGCGCCAGCAGTTCGGGACTGGCGACCTACGAGCAGTACTTC. Protein sequence: CASSSGLATYEQYF.

This sequence joins TRBV28 and TRBJ2-2; no reliable D call. Deletions cut 7 bases from V and 9 bases from J, with 12 bases between. This CDR3 comprises 12 residues. Germline CDR1 and CDR2: MDHEN and SYDVKM. CDR3: CASNYQERELFF. CDR3 coding DNA: TGTGCCAGCAACTACCAAGAGCGGGAGCTGTTTTTT.

The chain employs TRBV5-4 and TRBJ2-3; 10 nucleotides agree with TRBD2. CDR3 length: 17 amino acids. The ends lost 1 base at V and 6 bases at J; junction bases unmatched: 11. Germline V gene sequence: CDR1 SGHNT, CDR2 YYREEE (reference sequence). CDR3 amino acids: CASSLMASGGPGDTQYF. The CDR3 DNA is TGTGCCAGCAGCTTGATGGCTAGCGGGGGTCCTGGGGATACGCAGTATTTT.

Concerning this clone itself: Other DNA sequences from this sample encode an identical CDR3 as well. This rearrangement joins TRBV15 to TRBJ1-1; TRBD1 might be the D (5 bases). Germline CDR1 reads LNHNV; CDR2 reads YYDKDF (reference sequence). CDR3 size: 14 residues. Trimming took 5 bases from V and 1 from J, leaving 11 bases between them. The CDR3 region is CATSRGQGNTEAFF. The CDR3 coding sequence is TGTGCCACCAGCCGAGGGCAGGGGAACACTGAAGCTTTCTTT.

The chain employs TRBV5-4 and TRBJ2-7; D may be TRBD1 (6 bases). CDR1 is SGHNT and CDR2 is YYREEE in the germline V gene (reference sequence). Trimming pared 4 bases from V and 2 bases from J, leaving 16 bases between. The CDR3 runs to 15 residues. The CDR3 DNA follows: TGTGCCAGCAGCCATGGCCCCAGGGACACCTACGAGCAGTACTTC. This gives the protein CASSHGPRDTYEQYF.